This is a list of T cell receptor beta chains from one sample in a study of PD-1 blockade in classical Hodgkin lymphoma. Method: immunoSEQ multiplex PCR; TCRdb's copy keeps in-frame clones and lacks some. The sample records tens of thousands of clones, approximately 68% being singletons. The sample here was peripheral blood mononuclear cells (PBMCs), taken before the fourth cycle of nivolumab. The origin of the receptors is a human donor with classical Hodgkin lymphoma. Both conserved end residues are part of each CDR3. D genes are given only for firm matches. Size tells how often a clone was seen (once, few, many) or the class of an expanded clone, and some rows leave it out.

-	TRBJ2-3	TRBV27	11	few	CASRNTDTQYF	TGTGCCAGCAGGAACACAGATACGCAGTATTTT
-	TRBJ2-1	TRBV5-1	13	-	CASSSQGYNEQFF	TGCGCCAGCAGCTCACAGGGTTACAATGAGCAGTTCTTC
-	TRBJ1-2	TRBV2	13	-	CASSGDGGYGYTF	TGTGCCAGCAGCGGGGATGGGGGGTATGGCTACACCTTC
TRBD1	TRBJ2-1	TRBV9	16	once	CASSVVVRTGNNEQFF	TGTGCCAGCAGCGTAGTAGTGCGGACAGGGAACAATGAGCAGTTCTTC
-	TRBJ1-5	TRBV5-1	15	once	CASSLVAGFNQPQHF	TGCGCCAGCAGCTTGGTGGCAGGGTTCAATCAGCCCCAGCATTTT
-	TRBJ1-5	TRBV2	16	-	CASSEIGQGGNQPQHF	TGTGCCAGCAGTGAAATAGGGCAGGGCGGCAATCAGCCCCAGCATTTT
-	TRBJ2-6	TRBV9	13	-	CASSVIGANVLTF	TGTGCCAGCAGCGTAATTGGGGCCAACGTCCTGACTTTC
-	TRBJ2-3	TRBV30	16	-	CAWSAGTGTGTDTQYF	TGTGCCTGGAGTGCCGGGACCGGTACGGGCACAGATACGCAGTATTTT
TRBD2	TRBJ2-1	TRBV7-9	17	few	CASSTGTSGRANNEQFF	TGTGCCAGCAGCACCGGGACTAGCGGGAGGGCCAACAATGAGCAGTTCTTC
-	TRBJ1-2	TRBV7-6	14	few	CASSLGEVGYGYTF	TGTGCCAGCAGCTTGGGGGAGGTTGGCTATGGCTACACCTTC
TRBD2	TRBJ2-3	TRBV9	18	-	CASSPGLAGGPSTDTQYF	TGTGCCAGCAGCCCAGGACTAGCGGGAGGGCCTAGCACAGATACGCAGTATTTT
-	TRBJ2-7	TRBV18	14	-	CASSGPGEVYEQYF	TGTGCCAGCTCCGGACCCGGGGAGGTCTACGAGCAGTACTTC
-	TRBJ1-5	TRBV5-4	12	-	CASSSLGQPQHF	TGTGCCAGCAGCTCCCTAGGGCAGCCCCAGCATTTT
TRBD1	TRBJ2-1	TRBV4-3	18	-	CASSPEIQGDSSYNEQFF	TGCGCCAGCAGCCCCGAAATTCAAGGGGACAGTTCCTACAATGAGCAGTTCTTC
TRBD1	TRBJ2-1	TRBV5-6	17	once	CASSSTKRTGNYNEQFF	TGTGCCAGCAGCTCAACCAAAAGGACAGGTAATTACAATGAGCAGTTCTTC
-	TRBJ2-7	TRBV4-3	16	-	CASSQEFRAQRGGQYF	TGCGCCAGCAGCCAAGAATTTCGGGCCCAGAGGGGAGGGCAGTACTTC
TRBD2	TRBJ2-5	TRBV13	14	-	CASSFGGGKETQYF	TGTGCCAGCAGCTTCGGCGGGGGAAAAGAGACCCAGTACTTC
-	TRBJ2-2	TRBV27	16	-	CASSPKDREYTGELFF	TGTGCCAGCAGTCCCAAGGACAGAGAGTACACCGGGGAGCTGTTTTTT
-	TRBJ1-1	TRBV4-3	15	-	CASSQGAYGNTEAFF	TGCGCCAGCAGCCAGGGGGCATACGGGAACACTGAAGCTTTCTTT
-	TRBJ1-2	TRBV5-5	17	-	CASSQDRSGTYRRGYTF	TGCGCCAGCAGCCAAGATCGTTCCGGGACATATCGAAGGGGCTACACCTTC
TRBD2	TRBJ2-7	TRBV7-6	17	once	CASSLMDSGRTGAEQYF	TGTGCCAGCAGCCTAATGGATAGCGGGAGGACGGGGGCCGAGCAGTACTTC
TRBD2	TRBJ2-1	TRBV5-6	16	-	CASSRQGLAGRNEQFF	TGTGCCAGCAGCAGGCAGGGACTAGCGGGCCGGAATGAGCAGTTCTTC
-	TRBJ2-1	TRBV29-1	13	-	CSVSGDTYNEQFF	TGCAGCGTAAGCGGGGACACTTACAATGAGCAGTTCTTC
-	TRBJ1-1	TRBV19	15	-	CASSMLVGRYTEAFF	TGTGCCAGTAGTATGTTGGTCGGCCGCTACACTGAAGCTTTCTTT
-	TRBJ1-4	TRBV4-1	13	-	CASSEGTYEKLFF	TGCGCCAGCAGCGAAGGGACATATGAAAAACTGTTTTTT
TRBD2	TRBJ2-1	TRBV6-4	15	-	CASSVGTSGFREQFF	TGTGCCAGCAGTGTGGGGACTAGCGGTTTTCGGGAGCAGTTCTTC
-	TRBJ2-7	TRBV18	13	-	CASSLGGANEQYF	TGTGCCAGCTCTCTAGGGGGGGCCAACGAGCAGTACTTC
TRBD2	TRBJ2-7	TRBV4-3	14	-	CAKVLAGGLGEQYF	TGCGCCAAGGTGCTAGCGGGGGGGTTGGGCGAGCAGTACTTC
TRBD1	TRBJ1-6	TRBV2	15	few	CASSAGGTGNSPLHF	TGTGCCAGCAGTGCTGGTGGGACAGGGAATTCACCCCTCCACTTT
-	TRBJ1-3	TRBV27	14	-	CASSSGSSGNTIYF	TGTGCCAGCAGTTCCGGGAGTTCTGGAAACACCATATATTTT
-	TRBJ2-6	TRBV4-3	16	-	CASSQVIDSGANVLTF	TGCGCCAGCAGCCAAGTAATCGACTCTGGGGCCAACGTCCTGACTTTC
TRBD2	TRBJ2-7	TRBV28	14	-	CASSFLAGESEQYF	TGTGCCAGCAGTTTTCTAGCGGGAGAATCCGAGCAGTACTTC
-	TRBJ1-1	TRBV19	13	few	CASSSQGDTEAFF	TGTGCCAGTAGTTCACAGGGAGACACTGAAGCTTTCTTT
TRBD2	TRBJ2-5	TRBV19	16	-	CASSLLGGTRVETQYF	TGTGCCAGTAGTCTTCTCGGGGGGACGCGGGTAGAGACCCAGTACTTC
TRBD1	TRBJ2-3	TRBV19	13	-	CASTGGAVDTQYF	TGTGCCAGCACAGGGGGCGCGGTAGATACGCAGTATTTT
-	TRBJ2-4	TRBV9	15	-	CASSPEGQFGDIQYF	TGTGCCAGCAGCCCCGAGGGGCAGTTTGGAGACATTCAGTACTTC
-	TRBJ2-7	TRBV9	15	few	CASSPGRQGYYEQYF	TGTGCCAGCAGCCCGGGGAGGCAGGGATACTACGAGCAGTACTTC
-	TRBJ1-4	TRBV19	15	-	CASSIRDRGNEKLFF	TGTGCCAGTAGTATTCGGGACCGAGGAAATGAAAAACTGTTTTTT
TRBD1	TRBJ1-4	TRBV19	19	-	CASSPRDRVTGRTNEKLFF	TGTGCCAGTAGTCCACGGGACAGGGTTACGGGAAGAACTAATGAAAAACTGTTTTTT
-	TRBJ1-4	TRBV6-4	16	-	CASSEEGSATNEKLFF	TGTGCCAGCAGTGAAGAAGGGTCGGCAACTAATGAAAAACTGTTTTTT
TRBD1	TRBJ1-2	TRBV7-2	15	-	CASSSLGQASYGYTF	TGTGCCAGCAGCTCCCTCGGACAGGCATCCTATGGCTACACCTTC
TRBD2	TRBJ2-1	TRBV29-1	13	-	CSFGLAGVKEQFF	TGCAGCTTTGGACTAGCGGGAGTAAAAGAGCAGTTCTTC
-	TRBJ2-7	TRBV27	13	-	CASSVGQDYEQYF	TGTGCCAGCAGCGTGGGGCAGGACTACGAGCAGTACTTC
-	TRBJ1-2	TRBV28	14	-	CASSSQETNYGYTF	TGTGCCAGCAGTTCTCAGGAGACTAACTATGGCTACACCTTC
TRBD1	TRBJ1-5	TRBV5-8	13	few	CASFDRGGQPQHF	TGTGCCAGCTTTGACAGGGGAGGACAGCCCCAGCATTTT
-	TRBJ2-6	TRBV5-6	18	-	CASSLIAGGFSGANVLTF	TGTGCCAGCAGCTTAATTGCTGGGGGCTTCTCTGGGGCCAACGTCCTGACTTTC
TRBD1	TRBJ2-1	TRBV28	15	-	CASSLIRDSGNEQFF	TGTGCCAGCAGTTTGATCCGGGACAGTGGCAATGAGCAGTTCTTC
-	TRBJ1-3	TRBV7-2	16	-	CASSLPSTGFGNTIYF	TGTGCCAGCAGCTTACCGTCGACAGGCTTCGGAAACACCATATATTTT
-	TRBJ1-4	TRBV11-2	14	once	CASSLNPTLEPEFF	TGTGCCAGCAGCTTAAACCCCACGTTGGAACCAGAGTTTTTT
TRBD2	TRBJ2-7	TRBV7-6	15	-	CASSPGTSGTYEQYF	TGTGCCAGCAGCCCTGGGACTAGCGGGACCTACGAGCAGTACTTC
TRBD2	TRBJ2-7	TRBV29-1	15	-	CSVEDGAGGLYEQYF	TGCAGCGTTGAAGATGGCGCGGGGGGGCTATACGAGCAGTACTTC
-	TRBJ2-7	TRBV5-5	14	once	CASSLWRDSYEQYF	TGTGCCAGCAGCTTGTGGAGGGACAGCTACGAGCAGTACTTC
-	TRBJ1-5	TRBV27	15	few	CASRRTDYSNQPQHF	TGTGCCAGCAGGAGGACAGACTATAGCAATCAGCCCCAGCATTTT
TRBD1	TRBJ1-1	TRBV25-1	18	-	CASSESPYDRVFGTEAFF	TGTGCCAGCAGTGAATCCCCCTATGACAGGGTCTTTGGCACTGAAGCTTTCTTT